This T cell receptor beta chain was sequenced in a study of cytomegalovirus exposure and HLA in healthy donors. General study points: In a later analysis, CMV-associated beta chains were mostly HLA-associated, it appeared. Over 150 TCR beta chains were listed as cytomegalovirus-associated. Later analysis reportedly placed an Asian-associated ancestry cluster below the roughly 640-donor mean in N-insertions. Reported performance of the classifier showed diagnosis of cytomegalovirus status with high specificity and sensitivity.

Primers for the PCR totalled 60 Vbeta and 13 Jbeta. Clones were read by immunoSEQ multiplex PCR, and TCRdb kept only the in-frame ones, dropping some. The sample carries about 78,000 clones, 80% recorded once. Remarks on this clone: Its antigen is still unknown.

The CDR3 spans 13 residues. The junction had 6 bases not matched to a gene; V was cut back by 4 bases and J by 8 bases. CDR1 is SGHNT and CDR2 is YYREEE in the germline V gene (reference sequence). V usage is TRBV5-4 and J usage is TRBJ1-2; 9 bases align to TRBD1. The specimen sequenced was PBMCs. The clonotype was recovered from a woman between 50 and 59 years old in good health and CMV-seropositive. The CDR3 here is CASSLQGAEGYTF. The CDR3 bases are TGTGCCAGCAGCCTACAGGGGGCTGAGGGCTACACCTTC.